A few counts support the clone carrying this T cell receptor (beta chain). The CDR3 loop spans 14 amino acids. V was trimmed by 3 bases and J by 0 bases, leaving 9 bases between them. CDR1 GTSNPN and CDR2 SVGIG come from the germline V gene (reference sequence). Authors' data handling: Reference gene primer amplification yielded estimated nucleated cell counts. The protocol was immunoSEQ multiplex PCR, while the TCRdb copy is restricted to in-frame clones and leaves out a portion. The V and J calls and the clone size are those of that table, but D and trimming were determined from the DNA. The repertoire includes 84,000 or so clones, over 80% of them detected once, and under 20% sits in the top ten. This record belongs to a study of blood T cell repertoires in COVID-19. Study information: The United States, Italy and Spain supplied acute and convalescent COVID-19 samples. T cells, B-cell-depleted T cells, or PBMCs provided the cDNA or gDNA that served as material.

This clonotype was sampled from an elderly man with active or convalescent COVID-19. The sample comprised peripheral blood. The chain couples TRBV30 to TRBJ1-5; D gene uncertain. The chain's CDR3 is CAWSRLYSNQPQHF. The CDR3 coding sequence is TGTGCCTGGAGCAGATTATATAGCAATCAGCCCCAGCATTTT.